Listed below are T cell receptor beta chains from one sample, sequenced in a study of blood T cell repertoires in COVID-19. Only in-frame clones appear in the TCRdb table, and some are missing; sequencing was by immunoSEQ multiplex PCR. The sample contains about 130,000 clones, over 75% of which appear only once. Sequencing was carried out using peripheral blood. The receptors derive from a woman aged 55-75 years with acute or convalescent COVID-19. The CDR3 runs from the conserved cysteine through the conserved F or W.

V gene,CDR3 protein
TRBV10-3,CAISDVKQYGYTF
TRBV5-1,CASSFSGTGSSPLHF
TRBV7-8,CASRQGGRSPLHF
TRBV6-5,CASLTANYGYTF
TRBV2,CASSEDGLPEQFF
TRBV5-1,CASSLGDRGYGYTF
TRBV7-9,CASSSGTPYEQYF
TRBV19,CASSQGEFDYGYTF
TRBV5-1,CASSLAPGQGYNEQFF
TRBV9,CASSRWGDPSGNTIYF
TRBV11-2,CASRPRQGWGETQYF
TRBV6-4,CASSKQGAVETQYF
TRBV28,CASSGGAGLSGSLYGYTF
TRBV6-5,CASSDIYNQPQHF
TRBV6-5,CASSYGRRQLNTEAFF
TRBV6-1,CASSEHGGQETQYF
TRBV28,CASSFKDTQYF
TRBV28,CASRTYRGVDEQFF